This passage covers 28 T cell receptor beta chains from one sample sequenced in a study of cytomegalovirus exposure and HLA in healthy donors. Researchers ran the PCR with 60 Vbeta and 13 Jbeta primers. Assay: immunoSEQ multiplex PCR; the TCRdb copy retains only in-frame clones and omits some. The sample carries 200,000 to 250,000 clones, approximately 70% recorded once. What was sequenced was PBMCs. The receptors were gathered from a man aged 35 to 55 in good health and CMV-seropositive.

The rearrangement links TRBV2 to TRBJ2-3; 7 nucleotides align to TRBD1. The CDR3 totals 15 residues. Per the germline V gene, CDR1 is SNHLY and CDR2 is FYNNEI. V shed 8 bases, J shed 3 bases, and the junction held 11 bases outside the gene matches. The CDR3 reads CASGGRRGWTDTQYF. DNA for the CDR3: TGTGCCAGCGGGGGACGCAGGGGGTGGACAGATACGCAGTATTTT.

The J gene is TRBJ1-1, the V gene TRBV7-2, with 7 bases that match TRBD1. The CDR3 loop spans 15 amino acids. CDR1 and CDR2 (germline): SGHTA, FQGNSA. J was trimmed by 0 bases and V by 5 bases; bases with no gene match: 6. The CDR3 nucleotides read TGTGCCAGCAGCGAAAGACAGGGACTGAACACTGAAGCTTTCTTT. Its translation is CASSERQGLNTEAFF.

This chain joins TRBV7-9 and TRBJ1-2, with a weak D call TRBD1 (5 bases). The CDR3 loop spans 16 amino acids. The germline gives CDR1 SEHNR, CDR2 FQNEAQ (reference sequence). Trimming removed 2 bases at V and 0 bases at J, with 13 bases between. The DNA for the CDR3 is TGTGCCAGCAGCTTATCACGGACATATTCTAACTATGGCTACACCTTC. Amino acids: CASSLSRTYSNYGYTF.

V usage is TRBV5-1 and J usage is TRBJ2-1, with D possibly TRBD2 on 7 matching bases. Germline CDR1 SGHRS, CDR2 YFSETQ. The CDR3 covers 13 residues. V lost 4 bases to trimming and J lost 7 bases, with 12 bases between them. CDR3 sequence: CASSMGGRNEQFF. The CDR3 DNA reads as TGCGCCAGCAGCATGGGGGGGCGGAATGAGCAGTTCTTC.

The gene calls are TRBV7-2 and TRBJ1-3; unclear D gene. The V end lost 0 bases, the J end lost 7 bases, and 10 bases lay between the germline ends. The germline V gene encodes CDR1 SGHTA and CDR2 FQGNSA. This CDR3 is built from 14 residues. This CDR3 is CASSLAWSRNTIYF. Written as DNA, the CDR3 is TGTGCCAGCAGCTTAGCGTGGAGTCGGAACACCATATATTTT.

CDR3 DNA sequence: TGTGCCAGCAGTTGGACAGGGGTCACTGAAGCTTTCTTT. Amino acid sequence: CASSWTGVTEAFF. The chain has TRBV27 and TRBJ1-1; TRBD1 agrees at 9 bases. The CDR3 length is 13 residues. CDR1 and CDR2 (germline): MNHEY, SMNVEV (reference sequence). Trimming cost V 4 bases and J 4 bases; bases outside gene matches: 1.

The sample holds one count of this clone. The CDR3 DNA sequence: TGTGCCAGCAGCTCGCGGGAGGCGGGTGATACGCAGTATTTT. Translation: CASSSREAGDTQYF. The rearrangement uses TRBV5-6 and TRBJ2-3; 8 bases line up with TRBD2. The length of the CDR3 is 14 residues. Trimming removed 3 bases from V and 6 bases from J; junction bases left unmatched: 6. The germline V gene encodes CDR1 SGHDT and CDR2 YYEEEE.

This clone was detected once. This chain's CDR3 is CASQDREWYEQYF. In DNA form, the CDR3 reads TGTGCCAGCCAGGACAGGGAATGGTACGAGCAGTACTTC. The gene calls are TRBV6-1 and TRBJ2-7; 8 bases fit TRBD1. Germline CDR1 and CDR2: MNHNS and SASEGT. V was clipped by 8 bases and J by 4 bases; unmatched bases: 7. This CDR3 spans 13 amino acids.

This clone was seen more than once but under ten times. The V and J genes are TRBV5-1 and TRBJ2-7; weak D call: TRBD1 (5 bases). Trimming left V 0 bases short and J 2 bases short, with 12 bases between. The CDR3 contains 15 residues. In germline, CDR1 is SGHRS, CDR2 YFSETQ. The CDR3 reads CASSLGGHRAYEQYF. As DNA, the CDR3 is TGCGCCAGCAGCTTGGGGGGCCATCGGGCCTACGAGCAGTACTTC.

The J gene is TRBJ2-1, the V gene TRBV7-8; 15 positions match TRBD2. With 5 bases clipped from V and 0 bases from J, the junction kept 5 bases outside the gene matches. The CDR3 is 18 residues long. Germline values: CDR1 SGHVS, CDR2 FQNEAQ. CDR3 region: CASSARTSGGASYNEQFF. DNA of the CDR3: TGTGCCAGCAGCGCCCGGACTAGCGGGGGGGCCTCCTACAATGAGCAGTTCTTC.

V usage is TRBV5-1 and J usage is TRBJ1-2; TRBD1 might be the D (5 bases). Per the germline V gene, CDR1 is SGHRS and CDR2 is YFSETQ. The CDR3 spans 14 residues. V was pared by 6 bases and J by 2 bases, with 14 bases between. CDR3 in DNA: TGCGCCAGCAAGTCGGGGGGGGAGAACTATGGCTACACCTTC. This encodes CASKSGGENYGYTF.

This chain uses TRBV20-1 with TRBJ1-1, with unresolved D. Per the germline V gene, CDR1 is DFQATT and CDR2 is SNEGSKA (reference sequence). The CDR3 totals 11 residues. V gave up 2 bases and J gave up 3 bases, with 4 bases separating them. CDR3 sequence reads: CSARRDTEAFF. CDR3 sequence (DNA): TGCAGTGCTAGACGGGACACTGAAGCTTTCTTT.

Only one count was recorded for this clone. CDR3 sequence reads: CASSLARQGQETQYF. In nucleotides, the CDR3 is TGTGCCAGCAGCTTAGCTAGGCAGGGCCAAGAGACCCAGTACTTC. The chain recombines TRBV7-9 with TRBJ2-5; D is perhaps TRBD1 (5 bases). Germline lookup yields CDR1 SEHNR and CDR2 FQNEAQ (reference sequence). This CDR3 contains 15 residues. V was trimmed by 0 bases and J by 1 base, leaving 9 bases between them.

The genes are TRBV4-1 and TRBJ1-6; D uncertain. This CDR3 has 17 amino acids. Trimming stripped 2 bases from V and 0 bases from J, with 11 bases between. Germline-derived CDR1 and CDR2 are MGHRA and YSYEKL. For the CDR3, the DNA is TGCGCCAGCAGCCAAAGGACTGATAGCTCCTATAATTCACCCCTCCACTTT. It yields the protein CASSQRTDSSYNSPLHF.

The V gene is TRBV7-3, the J gene TRBJ2-6, with 8 bases identical to TRBD1. The germline gives CDR1 SGHTA, CDR2 FQGTGA. This CDR3 comprises 18 residues. The junction had 8 bases not matched to a gene; V was cut back by 2 bases and J by 2 bases. CDR3 loop: CASSLLARGLTGANVLTF. The CDR3 DNA sequence: TGTGCCAGCAGCTTATTGGCCAGGGGGCTTACTGGGGCCAACGTCCTGACTTTC. The variable domain in full, with the rest retrieved from reference TRBV7-3 and TRBJ2-6, is GAGVSQTPSNKVTEKGKYVELRCDPISGHTALYWYRQSLGQGPEFLIYFQGTGAADDSGLPNDRFFAVRPEGSVSTLKIQRTERGDSAVYLCASSLLARGLTGANVLTFGAGSRLTVL.

This clone was seen only a few times. V and J are TRBV6-1 and TRBJ1-1; D remains unclear. V shed 10 bases and J shed 7 bases, with 22 bases lying between them. The CDR3 totals 14 residues. CDR1 MNHNS and CDR2 SASEGT come from the germline V gene. CDR3 nucleotides: TGTGCCACCTCGCGGGAATTAGAGAAATATGAAGCTTTCTTT. Its translation is CATSRELEKYEAFF.

CDR3 coding DNA: TGCGCCAGCAGCCAAGGAGTAGCGGGGTTCAATGAGCAGTTCTTC. The encoded protein is CASSQGVAGFNEQFF. The chain has TRBV4-1 and TRBJ2-1, with TRBD2 matching over 8 bases. In germline, CDR1 is MGHRA, CDR2 YSYEKL. J lost 6 bases, V lost 1 base, and 5 bases had no gene match. This CDR3 has 15 amino acids.

This chain connects TRBV6-5 to TRBJ1-1; D might be TRBD1 (5 bases). V was cut by 7 bases and J by 4 bases, with 13 bases left in between. The CDR3 is 13 amino acids. Germline V lookup: CDR1 MNHEY, CDR2 SVGAGI. CDR3 sequence (DNA): TGTGCCAGCAACCCAGGGTTCGGCACTGAAGCTTTCTTT. Its protein product is CASNPGFGTEAFF.

About this clone itself: The DNA is left out, because the CDR3 cannot be placed on it with certainty; the CDR3 is given as TCRdb lists it. The chain employs TRBV7-9 and TRBJ1-1; the D segment call TRBD1 is taken from the table without a DNA check. The germline gives CDR1 SEHNR, CDR2 FQNEAQ (reference sequence). Including both end residues, the CDR3 is 14 amino acids long. This chain's CDR3 is CASSTSTGYTEAFF.

This clone turned up a few times. The junction does not match germline at one end; this may be a read error. The chain is built from TRBV5-4 and TRBJ1-2; 8 positions agree with TRBD1. Germline CDR1 is SGHNT and CDR2 is YYREEE (reference sequence). The CDR3 is 14 amino acids. The CDR3 DNA reads as TGTGCCAGCAGCTTCGGACAGGGCAACTCTGGCTACACCTTC. This codes for CASSFGQGNSGYTF.

This chain joins TRBV7-9 and TRBJ2-1; TRBD2 agrees at 9 bases. Per germline, CDR1 SEHNR and CDR2 FQNEAQ (reference sequence). This CDR3 comprises 19 residues. Trimming took 3 bases from V and 0 from J; bases not matched to a gene: 12. The CDR3 here is CASSFGVSGGPRSYNEQFF. CDR3 bases: TGTGCCAGCAGCTTCGGGGTTAGCGGGGGCCCCCGCTCCTACAATGAGCAGTTCTTC.

This clone was seen only once. This chain joins TRBV7-9 and TRBJ2-1; 15 bases agree with TRBD2. CDR3 length equals 18 residues. Germline values: CDR1 SEHNR, CDR2 FQNEAQ (reference sequence). V was pared by 5 bases and J by 7 bases, with 12 bases of the junction left unmatched. The CDR3, as DNA: TGTGCCAGCAGCCCAGGGACTAGCGGGGGGCGGGGGGGGAATGAGCAGTTCTTC. It yields the protein CASSPGTSGGRGGNEQFF.

This chain uses TRBV28 with TRBJ2-7; no clear D. Trimming removed 7 bases from V and 0 bases from J, with 7 bases in between. Germline CDR1 and CDR2: MDHEN and SYDVKM. The CDR3 has 12 residues. The CDR3 region is CASNLGSYEQYF. In DNA, the CDR3 is TGTGCCAGCAACCTCGGCTCCTACGAGCAGTACTTC.

This clone was picked up a small number of times. V usage is TRBV5-6 and J usage is TRBJ2-1; 11 nucleotides line up with TRBD2. The CDR3 spans 17 residues. The V and J ends lost 3 bases and 5 bases, in that order; junction bases with no gene match: 10. Germline V gene sequence: CDR1 SGHDT, CDR2 YYEEEE. The CDR3 here is CASSSTSTSGAHNEQFF. The CDR3 DNA is TGTGCCAGCAGCTCAACCTCGACTAGCGGGGCCCACAATGAGCAGTTCTTC.

The V call is TRBV25-1, the J call TRBJ2-2, with a possible D match to TRBD1 (5 bases). V lost 6 bases and J 7 bases, leaving 24 bases between the germline ends. The germline V gene encodes CDR1 MGHDK and CDR2 SYGVNS. CDR3 length: 17 amino acids. The CDR3 reads CASSSQGAGPRDGELFF. CDR3 DNA sequence: TGTGCCAGCAGCTCCCAAGGGGCAGGGCCAAGGGACGGGGAGCTGTTTTTT. The full variable domain, its missing parts supplied by reference TRBV25-1 and TRBJ2-2, is EADIYQTPRYLVIGTGKKITLECSQTMGHDKMYWYQQDPGMELHLIHYSYGVNSTEKGDLSSESTVSRIRTEHFPLTLESARPSHTSQYLCASSSQGAGPRDGELFFGEGSRLTVL.

This clone has only a few counts. The chain links TRBV28 to TRBJ2-7; D remains ambiguous. V was trimmed by 5 bases and J by 0 bases, leaving 5 bases between them. This CDR3 contains 12 residues. From germline, CDR1 is MDHEN and CDR2 SYDVKM. CDR3 bases: TGTGCCAGCAGTCCCAGCTCCTACGAGCAGTACTTC. Translation gives CASSPSSYEQYF.

The chain carries TRBV4-1 and TRBJ1-5; D unresolved. CDR3 size: 12 residues. Trimming cost V 3 bases and J 7 bases, with 7 bases left between them. Germline lookup yields CDR1 MGHRA and CDR2 YSYEKL. The DNA of the CDR3 is TGCGCCAGCAGCCACCTAGGACAGCCCCAGCATTTT. Protein product: CASSHLGQPQHF.

The chain joins TRBV27 to TRBJ1-1, with a possible D match to TRBD1 (5 bases). CDR1 is MNHEY and CDR2 is SMNVEV in the germline V gene (reference sequence). Trimming left V 6 bases short and J 1 base short, with 12 bases between. The CDR3 is 14 amino acids. The CDR3 region has the DNA TGTGCCAGCAGAAGGGGAGGAAGGAACACTGAAGCTTTCTTT. Its protein product is CASRRGGRNTEAFF.